A selection of T cell receptor beta chains follows, all from one sample in a study of post-analysis software for immune sequencing data. TCRdb processed the PCR reads anew with MiXCR; each CDR3 protein has one entry. The table lists 750,000 to 950,000 distinct CDR3 sequences, 35% to 55% of them singletons. Sequenced material: blood. These receptors all stem from a girl under 18 with multiple sclerosis. Each CDR3 is given with its conserved first and last residue. D genes are given only for firm matches. Some rows mark clone size as missing; the rest say once, few, many or name a class of expanded clone.

CDR3 protein: CAIGSRGGGTDTQYF
CDR3 DNA: TGTGCCATCGGGAGCCGAGGGGGGGGCACAGATACGCAGTATTTT
V gene: TRBV10-3
D gene: -
clone size: -
J gene: TRBJ2-3

CDR3 protein: CASSPSAQETQYF
CDR3 DNA: TGTGCCAGCAGCCCCTCCGCCCAGGAGACCCAGTACTTC
V gene: TRBV14
D gene: -
clone size: -
J gene: TRBJ2-5

CDR3 protein: CASSPHMGGEGEPQHF
CDR3 DNA: TGCGCCAGCAGCCCTCACATGGGGGGCGAAGGTGAGCCCCAGCATTTT
V gene: TRBV5-1
D gene: -
clone size: few
J gene: TRBJ1-5

CDR3 protein: CASSREVAAYNEQFF
CDR3 DNA: TGTGCCAGCAGCCGCGAGGTAGCGGCTTACAATGAGCAGTTCTTC
V gene: TRBV7-2
D gene: -
clone size: -
J gene: TRBJ2-1

CDR3 protein: CATSPRGGSGLYYGYTF
CDR3 DNA: TGTGCCACCAGCCCCCGAGGAGGCAGCGGACTTTACTATGGCTACACCTTC
V gene: TRBV15
D gene: -
clone size: few
J gene: TRBJ1-2

CDR3 protein: CSVEDPSWSPHYNEQFF
CDR3 DNA: TGCAGCGTTGAAGATCCTTCGTGGAGCCCCCATTACAATGAGCAGTTCTTC
V gene: TRBV29-1
D gene: -
clone size: -
J gene: TRBJ2-1

CDR3 protein: CASSSNGGKDSPLHF
CDR3 DNA: TGCGCCAGCAGCTCGAATGGGGGCAAGGATTCACCCCTCCACTTT
V gene: TRBV5-1
D gene: -
clone size: -
J gene: TRBJ1-6

CDR3 protein: CATSNDRGGYGYTF
CDR3 DNA: TGTGCCACCAGCAATGACAGGGGAGGCTATGGCTACACCTTC
V gene: TRBV15
D gene: TRBD1
clone size: -
J gene: TRBJ1-2

CDR3 protein: CAISREGETQYF
CDR3 DNA: TGTGCCATCAGCCGAGAAGGAGAGACCCAGTACTTC
V gene: TRBV10-3
D gene: -
clone size: few
J gene: TRBJ2-5

CDR3 protein: CASSEAPDGSSGANVLTF
CDR3 DNA: TGTGCCAGCAGTGAAGCGCCAGACGGCAGCTCTGGGGCCAACGTCCTGACTTTC
V gene: TRBV6-1
D gene: -
clone size: -
J gene: TRBJ2-6

CDR3 protein: CASSSGLARETQYF
CDR3 DNA: TGTGCCAGCAGCTCCGGACTAGCACGAGAGACCCAGTACTTC
V gene: TRBV9
D gene: TRBD2
clone size: -
J gene: TRBJ2-5

CDR3 protein: CASSQPDTLGTYEQYF
CDR3 DNA: TGCGCCAGCAGCCAACCCGACACGCTTGGGACCTACGAGCAGTACTTC
V gene: TRBV4-1
D gene: -
clone size: -
J gene: TRBJ2-7

CDR3 protein: CASSLVAVRGETQYF
CDR3 DNA: TGTGCCAGCAGCCTCGTAGCGGTCAGAGGAGAGACCCAGTACTTC
V gene: TRBV12-3/TRBV12-4
D gene: -
clone size: few
J gene: TRBJ2-5

CDR3 protein: CSVSNQETQYF
CDR3 DNA: TGCAGCGTATCAAATCAAGAGACCCAGTACTTC
V gene: TRBV29-1
D gene: -
clone size: -
J gene: TRBJ2-5

CDR3 protein: CASSLFTGEKLFF
CDR3 DNA: TGTGCCAGCAGTTTATTTACCGGAGAAAAACTGTTTTTT
V gene: TRBV27
D gene: -
clone size: -
J gene: TRBJ1-4

CDR3 protein: CSVVVTPLAEQYF
CDR3 DNA: TGCAGCGTTGTTGTCACCCCGCTGGCCGAGCAGTACTTC
V gene: TRBV29-1
D gene: -
clone size: -
J gene: TRBJ2-7

CDR3 protein: CASSGAGGNEQFF
CDR3 DNA: TGTGCCAGCAGCGGGGCAGGAGGCAATGAGCAGTTCTTC
V gene: TRBV9
D gene: -
clone size: -
J gene: TRBJ2-1

CDR3 protein: CASSRDTGELFF
CDR3 DNA: TGTGCCAGCTCACGGGACACCGGGGAGCTGTTTTTT
V gene: TRBV18
D gene: -
clone size: -
J gene: TRBJ2-2

CDR3 protein: CASSQEQGRPEAFF
CDR3 DNA: TGCGCCAGCAGCCAGGAACAGGGGCGGCCTGAAGCTTTCTTT
V gene: TRBV4-1
D gene: TRBD1
clone size: once
J gene: TRBJ1-1

CDR3 protein: CSVEGLAGDTQYF
CDR3 DNA: TGCAGCGTTGAAGGACTAGCGGGGGATACGCAGTATTTT
V gene: TRBV29-1
D gene: TRBD2
clone size: -
J gene: TRBJ2-3

CDR3 protein: CASSPAGGKGTEAFF
CDR3 DNA: TGTGCCAGCAGCCCCGCGGGAGGGAAGGGCACTGAAGCTTTCTTT
V gene: TRBV9
D gene: -
clone size: -
J gene: TRBJ1-1

CDR3 protein: CASSLTRTSGTYEQYF
CDR3 DNA: TGTGCCAGCAGCCTCACTCGGACTAGCGGGACTTACGAGCAGTACTTC
V gene: TRBV27
D gene: TRBD2
clone size: -
J gene: TRBJ2-7

CDR3 protein: CASSLVGTSGLYEQYF
CDR3 DNA: TGTGCCAGCAGTTTAGTGGGGACTAGCGGACTGTACGAGCAGTACTTC
V gene: TRBV12-3/TRBV12-4
D gene: TRBD2
clone size: few
J gene: TRBJ2-7

CDR3 protein: CASTPRRQVRNEQFF
CDR3 DNA: TGTGCCAGCACCCCACGGCGGCAGGTTCGCAATGAGCAGTTCTTC
V gene: TRBV27
D gene: -
clone size: -
J gene: TRBJ2-1

CDR3 protein: CASSKALWVGGNQPQHF
CDR3 DNA: TGTGCCAGCAGCAAAGCGCTTTGGGTTGGGGGGAATCAGCCCCAGCATTTT
V gene: TRBV21-1
D gene: -
clone size: -
J gene: TRBJ1-5

CDR3 protein: CASSFGILQETQYF
CDR3 DNA: TGTGCCAGCAGTTTTGGCATCCTTCAAGAGACCCAGTACTTC
V gene: TRBV12-3/TRBV12-4
D gene: -
clone size: -
J gene: TRBJ2-5

CDR3 protein: CASRKTSGITGRTYEQYF
CDR3 DNA: TGTGCCAGCAGAAAGACTAGCGGGATCACGGGGAGAACCTACGAGCAGTACTTC
V gene: TRBV6-1
D gene: TRBD2
clone size: -
J gene: TRBJ2-7

CDR3 protein: CASTLGTNGEKLFF
CDR3 DNA: TGTGCCAGCACCTTGGGGACCAACGGTGAAAAACTGTTTTTT
V gene: TRBV12-3/TRBV12-4
D gene: -
clone size: -
J gene: TRBJ1-4

CDR3 protein: CASSYAAANYGYTF
CDR3 DNA: TGTGCCAGCAGTTACGCAGCGGCCAACTATGGCTACACCTTC
V gene: TRBV6-5
D gene: -
clone size: few
J gene: TRBJ1-2

CDR3 protein: CSAEVASNGGNQPQHF
CDR3 DNA: TGCAGTGCCGAGGTAGCTTCAAATGGGGGCAATCAGCCCCAGCATTTT
V gene: TRBV20-1
D gene: -
clone size: few
J gene: TRBJ1-5

CDR3 protein: CASSVHSSTDTQYF
CDR3 DNA: TGTGCCAGCAGTGTCCATTCTAGCACAGATACGCAGTATTTT
V gene: TRBV25-1
D gene: -
clone size: -
J gene: TRBJ2-3